Listed here is a single T cell receptor (beta chain). Its antigen is as yet unknown. The data are from a study of monozygotic twins with cystic fibrosis. Turning to the study itself: Around 3 micrograms of fragmented DNA underwent about 15 PCR cycles for library preparation. The study, taken as a whole, reports: No link emerged between shared CDR3 counts and age, concordance or severity.

This CDR3 contains 21 residues. Germline values: CDR1 LGHNA, CDR2 YSLEER. Trimming cost V 3 bases and J 2 bases, with 28 bases left between them. Assay used: immunoSEQ multiplex PCR; TCRdb lists only in-frame clones, some missing. The data show tens of thousands of clones, 91% seen once. The chain joins TRBV4-3 to TRBJ2-2, with D possibly being TRBD1 or TRBD2 (5 bases each). The clonotype originates from a girl aged 2-10 years with cystic fibrosis. Specimen: blood. CDR3 sequence (DNA): TGCGCCAGCAGCCATGGCACGACTCCCGGGACCCGAGATTTCAACACCGGGGAGCTGTTTTTT. Translation gives CASSHGTTPGTRDFNTGELFF.